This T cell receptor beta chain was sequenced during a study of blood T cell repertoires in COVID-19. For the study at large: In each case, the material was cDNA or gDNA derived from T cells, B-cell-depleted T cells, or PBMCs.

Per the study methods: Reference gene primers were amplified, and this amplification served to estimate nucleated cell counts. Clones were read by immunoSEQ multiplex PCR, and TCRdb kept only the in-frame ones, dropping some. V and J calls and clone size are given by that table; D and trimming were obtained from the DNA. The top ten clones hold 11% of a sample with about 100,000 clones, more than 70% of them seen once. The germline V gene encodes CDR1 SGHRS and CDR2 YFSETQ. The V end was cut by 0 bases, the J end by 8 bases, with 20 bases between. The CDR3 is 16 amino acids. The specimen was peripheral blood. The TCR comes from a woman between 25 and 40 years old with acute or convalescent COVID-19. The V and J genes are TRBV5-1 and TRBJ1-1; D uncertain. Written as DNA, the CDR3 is TGCGCCAGCAGCTTGGAGGCTGCCCCGTACACGGGGGAAGCTTTCTTT. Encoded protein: CASSLEAAPYTGEAFF.